This is a list of T cell receptor beta chains from one sample in a study of T cell responses to AZD1222 COVID-19 vaccine. Clones were read by immunoSEQ multiplex PCR, and TCRdb kept only the in-frame ones, dropping some. The data contain 150,000 to 200,000 clones, 80% to 90% of them singletons. This material consisted of peripheral blood, taken on day 0 of MenACWY control vaccination. All receptors come from an adult in good health. The CDR3 runs from the conserved cysteine through the conserved F or W. The order of the fields is D gene, V gene, clone size, J gene, CDR3 DNA, CDR3 protein. The D gene is left open where the match is weak. Some rows have no size entry. The others give once, few or many, or a class for an expanded clone.

TRBD1	TRBV28	.	TRBJ2-7	TGTGCCAGCATCCCGGGACAGGGTCCCTACGAGCAGTACTTC	CASIPGQGPYEQYF
.	TRBV19	.	TRBJ1-4	TGTGCCAGTAGTAACCGGGACACCGATGAAAAACTGTTTTTT	CASSNRDTDEKLFF
TRBD1	TRBV28	.	TRBJ1-5	TGTGCCAGCAGTTCTACAGGGGGAGGGCAGCCCCAGCATTTT	CASSSTGGGQPQHF
TRBD1	TRBV29-1	.	TRBJ2-7	TGCAGCGTGGGACAGGTCAGGGGCGAGCAGTACTTC	CSVGQVRGEQYF
.	TRBV3-1/TRBV3-2	.	TRBJ1-1	TGTGCCAGCAGCCAACTAAGGGGGATTTCTGCTGAAGCTTTCTTT	CASSQLRGISAEAFF
.	TRBV27	.	TRBJ1-4	TGTGCCAGCCGCTCGGGGGAACGGGAAAAACTGTTTTTT	CASRSGEREKLFF
.	TRBV6-2/TRBV6-3	.	TRBJ2-5	TGTGCCAGCACCCCTGACCGGGTTTCGGGGGAGACCCAGTACTTC	CASTPDRVSGETQYF
TRBD1	TRBV19	few	TRBJ2-5	TGTGCCAGTAACAGGGGGCGAGGGGAGACCCAGTACTTC	CASNRGRGETQYF
TRBD2	TRBV5-4	.	TRBJ2-1	TGTGCCAGCAGCCCGCCACGCGGGAGCTCCTACAATGAGCAGTTCTTC	CASSPPRGSSYNEQFF
.	TRBV7-9	.	TRBJ1-4	TGTGCCAGCAGCTTAGGTGCTCTAGATCAAGATGAAAAACTGTTTTTT	CASSLGALDQDEKLFF
.	TRBV15	.	TRBJ1-6	TGTGCCACCAGCCCTACGCTGGGGGATTCACCCCTCCACTTT	CATSPTLGDSPLHF
.	TRBV12-3/TRBV12-4	.	TRBJ1-6	TGTGCCAGCAGTTTAGAAGGGAAGACCCCCCTCCACTTT	CASSLEGKTPLHF
.	TRBV7-9	.	TRBJ2-7	TGTGCCAGCAGCCCCCGGGACGCCGGGCGAAGAGAGCAGTACTTC	CASSPRDAGRREQYF
.	TRBV7-9	few	TRBJ2-1	TGTGCCAGCAGCGACCCGACGGCTATGAACAATGAGCAGTTCTTC	CASSDPTAMNNEQFF
.	TRBV7-2	.	TRBJ2-7	TGTGCCAGCAGCTTGACCTCCTACGAGCAGTACTTC	CASSLTSYEQYF
TRBD2	TRBV27	.	TRBJ2-1	TGTGCCAGCAGAACTAGCGGGGGGTACAATGAGCAGTTCTTC	CASRTSGGYNEQFF
TRBD1	TRBV19	.	TRBJ2-6	TGTGCCAGTAGTCCCCGGACAGGGAACTCTGGGGCCAACGTCCTGACTTTC	CASSPRTGNSGANVLTF
.	TRBV5-4	.	TRBJ2-5	TGTGCCAGCCGATCTGCCCCCCCAGGGCTGGGAGAGACCCAGTACTTC	CASRSAPPGLGETQYF
.	TRBV6-2/TRBV6-3	.	TRBJ1-1	TGTGCCAGCAGTTACTCGATTCGAGGGCTCGTGAACACTGAAGCTTTCTTT	CASSYSIRGLVNTEAFF
.	TRBV14	few	TRBJ1-4	TGTGCCAGCAGCCGAGGGGGGAGAGGATCTAATGAAAAACTGTTTTTT	CASSRGGRGSNEKLFF
.	TRBV3-1/TRBV3-2	.	TRBJ2-1	TGTGCCAGCAGTCGAATGCGGGGAAATGAGCAGTTCTTC	CASSRMRGNEQFF
.	TRBV18	.	TRBJ1-5	TGTGCCAGCTCACCAAGTGGAGGGGGGACCAATCAGCCCCAGCATTTT	CASSPSGGGTNQPQHF
TRBD2	TRBV13	.	TRBJ2-7	TGTGCCAGCAGCTTAGGAACGTCAGGGTTCTTAGGGACTACCTCCTACGAGCAGTACTTC	CASSLGTSGFLGTTSYEQYF
TRBD1	TRBV7-9	.	TRBJ1-1	TGTGCCAGCAGCTTAGCGAGGGGACAGGGGGCAGAGACTGAAGCTTTCTTT	CASSLARGQGAETEAFF
.	TRBV10-3	.	TRBJ1-6	TGTGCCATCAGTGGCATGGAGGGATCACCCCTCCACTTT	CAISGMEGSPLHF
.	TRBV28	.	TRBJ2-7	TGTGCCAGCAGTCTGGCGATCGGCTACGAGCAGTACTTC	CASSLAIGYEQYF
.	TRBV27	.	TRBJ2-1	TGTGCCAGCAGCTCTCCTTGGGCCACGGGGAGAAACAATGAGCAGTTCTTC	CASSSPWATGRNNEQFF
.	TRBV28	.	TRBJ1-3	TGTGCCAGCAGTTTGAAGGGAAACACCATATATTTT	CASSLKGNTIYF
.	TRBV6-4	.	TRBJ2-1	TGTGCCAGCAGTGCTGGACCCTCTTTTGAGCAGTTCTTC	CASSAGPSFEQFF
TRBD2	TRBV3-1/TRBV3-2	.	TRBJ2-3	TGTGCCAGCAGCCACCGTGCCCTAGCGGGACAGACCAGGGGTACGCAGTATTTT	CASSHRALAGQTRGTQYF
TRBD1	TRBV7-7	.	TRBJ1-2	TGTGCCAGCAGCCCTGGACAGGGGGGCTACACCTTC	CASSPGQGGYTF
.	TRBV4-3	.	TRBJ1-6	TGCGCCAGCAGCCAAGATCCCAGGGTTAATTCACCCCTCCACTTT	CASSQDPRVNSPLHF
TRBD2	TRBV3-1/TRBV3-2	.	TRBJ2-7	TGTGCCAGCAGCCAAGGGGGGGGGAAGCCTTACGAGCAGTACTTC	CASSQGGGKPYEQYF
TRBD2	TRBV14	.	TRBJ2-3	TGTGCCAGCAGCCCCTCCCAGAATAGCGGGGGCACAGATACGCAGTATTTT	CASSPSQNSGGTDTQYF
.	TRBV11-1	.	TRBJ2-4	TGTGCCAGCAGCCCCGGGGTTGGTATCATTCAGTACTTC	CASSPGVGIIQYF
.	TRBV4-1	.	TRBJ1-2	TGCGCCAGCAGCCAAGACTTCGGGACTAACTATGGCTACACCTTC	CASSQDFGTNYGYTF
.	TRBV19	.	TRBJ1-5	TGTGCCAGTAGTGCCCAGGGCACTCAGCCCCAGCATTTT	CASSAQGTQPQHF
.	TRBV6-4	.	TRBJ2-3	TGTGCCAGCAGTGACCAGGACCTGCCTGGCACAGATACGCAGTATTTT	CASSDQDLPGTDTQYF
.	TRBV28	.	TRBJ2-7	TGTGCCAGCAGCGACGGGACTCAACCCTACGAGCAGTACTTC	CASSDGTQPYEQYF
.	TRBV29-1	once	TRBJ2-7	TGCAGCGTGGTCGGGACGGATGACTACGAGCAGTACTTC	CSVVGTDDYEQYF
.	TRBV5-8	once	TRBJ1-6	TGTGCCAGCAACCCCGAAAATACAGGAAGAATTAATTCACCCCTCCACTTT	CASNPENTGRINSPLHF
.	TRBV14	.	TRBJ1-1	TGTGCCAGCAGCCATCTGACAGGCAGGAGCACTGAAGCTTTCTTT	CASSHLTGRSTEAFF
.	TRBV12-3/TRBV12-4	.	TRBJ2-7	TGTGCCAGCAGTTTTGGCGGATCCTACGAGCAGTACTTC	CASSFGGSYEQYF
.	TRBV11-3	once	TRBJ2-1	TGTGCCAGCAGCCTAGGGGGGGCATCCAACAATGAGCAGTTCTTC	CASSLGGASNNEQFF
TRBD2	TRBV5-4	.	TRBJ2-3	TGTGCCAGCAGCTCCGGCGGGCTAGCGGGGGGCGGGGATACGCAGTATTTT	CASSSGGLAGGGDTQYF
.	TRBV9	.	TRBJ1-6	TGTGCCAGCAGCGTAGATGCGGGACGGGATAATTCACCCCTCCACTTT	CASSVDAGRDNSPLHF
.	TRBV18	.	TRBJ2-7	TGTGCCAGCTCTGGGGGGGCCGGGGAGCAGTACTTC	CASSGGAGEQYF
.	TRBV7-2	.	TRBJ1-6	TGTGCCAGCAGCTTGCTAAATTCACCCCTCCACTTT	CASSLLNSPLHF
.	TRBV28	.	TRBJ1-2	TGTGCCAGCAGTGGGGGTGGCTACACCTTC	CASSGGGYTF
.	TRBV6-5	.	TRBJ2-3	TGTGCCAGCGGGCGTCAGGGGACAGATACGCAGTATTTT	CASGRQGTDTQYF
TRBD1	TRBV4-1	.	TRBJ1-5	TGCGCCAGCAGCCAGGGACAGGAGAAAAATCAGCCCCAGCATTTT	CASSQGQEKNQPQHF
TRBD1	TRBV28	.	TRBJ2-2	TGTGCCAGCAGTCCGTTGGACAGGGCCACCGGGGAGCTGTTTTTT	CASSPLDRATGELFF
.	TRBV6-1	.	TRBJ2-7	TGTGCCAGCAGTGAAGGGGACACGCAGCAGTACTTC	CASSEGDTQQYF
.	TRBV12-3/TRBV12-4	.	TRBJ1-5	TGTGCCAGCAGTTTAATGGGCCAGCCCCAGCATTTT	CASSLMGQPQHF
TRBD1	TRBV6-2/TRBV6-3	once	TRBJ2-2	TGTGCCAGCAGTTACCCCCCCAGGGACAGTGGCACCGGGGAGCTGTTTTTT	CASSYPPRDSGTGELFF
.	TRBV6-5	few	TRBJ2-2	TGTGCCAGCAGTAAGAACAGGGTATTGGCCGGGGAGCTGTTTTTT	CASSKNRVLAGELFF